This T cell receptor beta chain was captured by sequencing in a study of blood T cell repertoires in COVID-19. Study context: Sample material is recorded as cDNA or gDNA derived from T cells, B-cell-depleted T cells, or PBMCs.

Germline V gene data show CDR1 as LGHDT and CDR2 as YNNKEL (reference sequence). The CDR3 length is 16 residues. Trimming removed 0 bases at V and 7 bases at J, with 13 bases between. Original analysis: Estimates of nucleated cell counts were drawn from the amplification of reference gene primers. Profiling relied on immunoSEQ multiplex PCR, and the TCRdb table lists in-frame clones only, not all of them. The D gene and trimming were derived from the DNA, and the V and J assignments and clone size from that table. The table records some 120,000 clones, 80% to 85% of them present only once. Sequencing was carried out using peripheral blood. This rearrangement joins TRBV3-1 (or the pseudogene TRBV3-2) to TRBJ1-6, with no clear D. This receptor was obtained from a woman aged 25 to 45 who had recovered from COVID-19. The CDR3 spells CASSQDRRTGNSPLHF. CDR3 coding DNA: TGTGCCAGCAGCCAAGATCGCAGGACGGGGAATTCACCCCTCCACTTT.